This TCR beta chain was obtained from a study of T cell changes during pregnancy in multiple sclerosis. Repertoires were generated with immunoSEQ multiplex PCR, while TCRdb's copy carries only in-frame clones and drops some. The table lists 50,000 to 60,000 clones, 75% to 90% of them singletons. This clone appeared a few times. The sequencing used CD4+ T cells from peripheral blood mononuclear cells, collected in the first trimester of pregnancy. The clonotype was recovered from a female donor with multiple sclerosis, enrolled in a pregnancy study.

CDR3 loop: CASSYSTGTLPGYTF. CDR3 sequence (DNA): TGTGCCAGCAGTTACTCGACAGGTACCCTGCCTGGCTACACCTTC. The rearrangement uses TRBV6-6 and TRBJ1-2, with a weak D call TRBD1 (6 bases). CDR1 and CDR2 from the germline V gene are MNHNY and SVGAGI (reference sequence). This CDR3 contains 15 residues. V lost 0 bases and J lost 7, with 15 bases in between.